Here is one TCR beta chain with its context. Under the authors' procedure: Nucleated cell number was recorded as an estimate derived from reference gene primer amplification. Repertoires were generated with immunoSEQ multiplex PCR, while TCRdb's copy carries only in-frame clones and drops some. The DNA gave D and trimming, while V, J and clone size come from that table. Of 250,000 or so clones in the sample, 88% were seen once. This record belongs to a study of blood T cell repertoires in COVID-19. Across the whole study: Some COVID-19 samples were acute and others convalescent; all came from the United States, Italy and Spain. PBMCs, B-cell-depleted T cells, or T cells were the source of the cDNA or gDNA that made up the material.

CDR1 is MGHDK, CDR2 SYGVNS, per germline. The CDR3 spans 15 residues. The ends lost 2 bases at V and 4 bases at J; junction bases unmatched: 4. This TCR came from a woman aged 55-69 years with acute or convalescent COVID-19. The V call is TRBV25-1, the J call TRBJ1-2, with TRBD1 matching 10 bases. The sequenced material came from peripheral blood. The CDR3 loop is CASSEMGQGTYGYTF. DNA of the CDR3: TGTGCCAGCAGTGAAATGGGACAGGGGACCTATGGCTACACCTTC.